Below, one TCR beta chain is given with its context. Its specific antigen is unknown. Within one base of it there is no much larger clone, and no base qualities were kept. The source of the sample is a study of T cell responses to AZD1222 COVID-19 vaccine (TCRdb year 2021). Concerning the study at large: TCR sequencing covered over 230 trial participants: 207 given two doses of AZD1222 and 26 given two doses of MenACWY control vaccine. Trial participants were enrolled by age into 18-55, 56-69 and 70-plus year subgroups, with roughly 160, 29 and 62 TCR-sequenced participants respectively. Overall results and qualifications from the work: A significant rise in spike-specific TCR breadth and depth was observed after two AZD1222 doses relative to day 0 and relative to MenACWY recipients. No day 14 peak-response samples were available, so repertoires were characterized only after the peak T cell response. Reportedly, almost half of the unique spike-specific TCRs recognized epitopes lying outside the regions that are mutated in the B.1.351 and B.1.1.7 variants. The 56-69-year group was small, and its depth increase did not reach significance, likely because of low power. The whole spike protein was spanned by vaccine-associated CD4 TCRs, and dominant responses were seen in regions 160-218 and 743-854. Most participants were white British and females outnumbered males, and the authors suggested that clonal diversity may have been underestimated. Conclusions about previously exposed vaccinees are limited because only five to seven AZD1222 recipients were SARS-CoV-2 seropositive at baseline.

The CDR3 regions of human TCRbeta chains were analyzed by immunosequencing. The study's processing was this. Repertoire TCRs were checked for matches against a reference library of SARS-CoV-2-specific TCRs that had been generated using the MIRA antigen-specificity platform. Breadth was defined as the fraction of unique TCRs that were SARS-CoV-2-associated, and depth was defined as the fraction of total T cells that were SARS-CoV-2-associated. Using the MIRA data, each spike-specific TCR was assigned both to the spike region to which the TCR was reactive and to a CD4 or CD8 class. Log10-transformed breadth and depth values were compared by one-way ANOVA with Sidak's multiple comparisons tests. The clones in this table, taken by TCRdb from immuneACCESS, are in-frame only. Not every clone is retained; where verified, under half of the shortfall comes from an unresolved V gene, and the cause of the rest is unknown. The V and J calls and clone size come from that table; D and trimming were worked out from the DNA. This sample holds some 79,000 clones; 70% to 90% were observed only once. The ten largest clonotypes hold 12% of the sample.

This specimen's time point label, per the study, means: about 28 days (+/-7) after the second vaccine dose. AZD1222 recipients whose second dose came at about 4 weeks and those whose second dose came at about 12 weeks were combined into one group, since spike-specific TCR depth and breadth did not differ between the two schedules. Samples from vaccinated people were obtained from the UK trials COV001 and COV002, which included a single-blind randomized controlled phase 2/3 trial of AZD1222 (ChAdOx1 nCoV-19) in healthy adults. For TCRbeta chain sequencing, PBMC samples were collected from trial participants at day 0 and at day 28 after the second dose. Trimmed from V: 5 bases; trimmed from J: 0 bases; junction bases lacking a gene match: 10. Per the germline V gene, SGHTA is the CDR1 and FQGNSA is the CDR2. The CDR3 starts with the cysteine, ends with the phenylalanine, and has 17 residues. Only the CDR3 DNA stays, 51 bases, in frame from base 1.

This receptor was obtained from an adult who received the AZD1222 COVID-19 vaccine. The V and J genes are TRBV7-2 and TRBJ1-3; 7 middle bases align to TRBD1. The sample in question was peripheral blood, obtained 28 days after the second AZD1222 dose. The CDR3 corresponds to CASSPNTGVLSGNTIYF. The base sequence is TGTGCCAGCAGCCCTAACACAGGGGTGCTCTCTGGAAACACCATATATTTT. Beyond the CDR3, the reference TRBV7-2 and TRBJ1-3 genes provide the residues; the full variable domain reads: GAGVSQSPSNKVTEKGKDVELRCDPISGHTALYWYRQSLGQGLEFLIYFQGNSAPDKSGLPSDRFSAERTGGSVSTLTIQRTQQEDSAVYLCASSPNTGVLSGNTIYFGEGSWLTVV.